This is a list of T cell receptor beta chains from one sample in a study of blood T cell repertoires in COVID-19. The repertoire was sequenced with immunoSEQ multiplex PCR; TCRdb's copy has only in-frame clones and lacks some. The sample lists roughly 110,000 clones; around 80% were seen once. Sequencing was done on a sample of peripheral blood. These receptors were collected from a man aged 65 to 85 with acute or convalescent COVID-19. The conserved cysteine and the conserved F or W are not part of the CDR3 here.

v_call	j_call	cdr3_aa
TRBV19	TRBJ1-1	ASKKPGQDPLYTEAF
TRBV6-6	TRBJ2-6	AGSGAAGANVLT
TRBV2	TRBJ2-7	ASSQGRGKGYEQY
TRBV7-2	TRBJ1-5	ASSSQGTQPQH
TRBV14	TRBJ2-5	ASSPERLAEYQETQY
TRBV3-1/TRBV3-2	TRBJ2-7	ASSQTGDEQY
TRBV9	TRBJ1-4	ASSVGWAPTNEKLF
TRBV10-1	TRBJ2-1	ASSEGTGTFNEQF
TRBV13	TRBJ1-6	ASSLGDRGSPLH
TRBV5-1	TRBJ1-2	ASSLATGQFYGYT
TRBV29-1	TRBJ2-7	SVDTPGWGEQY
TRBV5-1	TRBJ1-6	ASSPNLGSPLH
TRBV7-2	TRBJ1-3	ASSPAIGGSGNTIY
TRBV7-3	TRBJ2-6	ASSTGTGGLGGANVLT
TRBV7-3	TRBJ2-3	ASSLTAGKTDTQY
TRBV5-4	TRBJ2-1	ASSSGLADEQF
TRBV19	TRBJ1-2	ASTRTGDGYT
TRBV7-2	TRBJ2-5	ASSSSGGVTKTQY
TRBV23-1	TRBJ1-1	ASGLEGRRKDTEAF
TRBV3-1/TRBV3-2	TRBJ2-7	ASSTGAYEQY
TRBV10-3	TRBJ2-1	AIFSGGANEQF
TRBV9	TRBJ2-3	ASSESPSQGHTQY
TRBV9	TRBJ1-2	ASSVDQGGGYT
TRBV5-1	TRBJ1-1	ASSLTGPSLNTEAF
TRBV10-3	TRBJ2-1	AIRGSGGQSSYNEQF
TRBV27	TRBJ1-3	ASIPNSGNTIY
TRBV24-1	TRBJ2-3	ATSDTTQGADTQY
TRBV19	TRBJ1-5	ATAGSNQPQH
TRBV27	TRBJ2-7	ASSPYRESGEQY
TRBV27	TRBJ2-3	ASRFNLAATSTDTQY
TRBV2	TRBJ2-7	ASSEGWGQTYEQY
TRBV2	TRBJ1-1	ASVIEQGVTEAF
TRBV18	TRBJ1-1	ASSPLDRVSTEAF